The clone carrying this TCR beta chain came up many times. Its antigen is as yet unknown. The data derive from a study of spatial heterogeneity in lung cancer. This sample's time point: sample taken at primary tumor resection. MiXCR was run by TCRdb on the 5' RACE reads, yielding one entry per CDR3 protein. The profile shows over 10,000 distinct CDR3 sequences, 3% to 4% of them singletons. The study, taken as a whole, reports: Mutation counts in tumors were tracked by counts of expanded intratumoral alpha and beta TCRs. Tallies of expanded TCRs, which were sorted into ubiquitous and regional groups, correlated with counts of ubiquitous and regional nonsynonymous mutations, respectively.

There are 13 residues in the CDR3. Deletions cut 6 bases from V and 0 bases from J, with 11 bases between. Germline CDR1 DFQATT, CDR2 SNEGSKA (reference sequence). The source of this sequence is a male donor with early-stage non-small cell lung cancer. The chain recombines TRBV20-1 with TRBJ1-2; tentative D call: TRBD1 (6 bases). The sequencing here drew on lung tumor tissue, taken at surgery. The CDR3 loop reads CSAGQTANYGYTF. DNA for the CDR3: TGCAGTGCCGGACAGACAGCTAACTATGGCTACACCTTC.